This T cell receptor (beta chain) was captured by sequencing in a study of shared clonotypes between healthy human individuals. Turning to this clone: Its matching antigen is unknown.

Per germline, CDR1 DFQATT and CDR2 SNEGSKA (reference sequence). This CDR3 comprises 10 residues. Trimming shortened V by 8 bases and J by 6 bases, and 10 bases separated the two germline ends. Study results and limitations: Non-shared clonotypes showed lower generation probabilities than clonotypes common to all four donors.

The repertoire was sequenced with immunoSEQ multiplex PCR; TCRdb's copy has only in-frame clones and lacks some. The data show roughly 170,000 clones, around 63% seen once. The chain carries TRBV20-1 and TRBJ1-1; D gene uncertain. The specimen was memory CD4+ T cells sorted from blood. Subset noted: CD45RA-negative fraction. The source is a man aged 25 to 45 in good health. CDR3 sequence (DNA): TGCAGTCGTGTTGGCGCTGAAGCTTTCTTT. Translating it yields CSRVGAEAFF.